This T cell receptor (beta chain) was recorded in a study of T cells after yellow fever vaccination. General study points: Post-booster reappearance was seen for most primary-vaccination clones (roughly 97% CD4, 80% to 90% CD8).

V shed 7 bases, J shed 10 bases, and the junction held 12 bases outside the gene matches. CDR3 length equals 14 residues. Germline values: CDR1 MRHNA, CDR2 SNTAGT. TCRdb redid the calling of the 5' RACE reads with MiXCR, one entry per CDR3 protein. The sample lists hundreds of thousands of distinct CDR3 sequences, 8.7% occurring once. In regard to this clonotype: The antigen is not known.

V and J are TRBV6-4 and TRBJ2-1, with TRBD1 matching 8 bases. The origin of this receptor is a man younger than 35 who received the YFV17D yellow fever vaccine. This material consisted of PBMCs, taken on the day of the first yellow fever vaccination. The CDR3, as DNA: TGTGCCAGCAATGGACAGGGAAGAGGCGCCGAGCAGTTCTTC. Encoded protein: CASNGQGRGAEQFF.